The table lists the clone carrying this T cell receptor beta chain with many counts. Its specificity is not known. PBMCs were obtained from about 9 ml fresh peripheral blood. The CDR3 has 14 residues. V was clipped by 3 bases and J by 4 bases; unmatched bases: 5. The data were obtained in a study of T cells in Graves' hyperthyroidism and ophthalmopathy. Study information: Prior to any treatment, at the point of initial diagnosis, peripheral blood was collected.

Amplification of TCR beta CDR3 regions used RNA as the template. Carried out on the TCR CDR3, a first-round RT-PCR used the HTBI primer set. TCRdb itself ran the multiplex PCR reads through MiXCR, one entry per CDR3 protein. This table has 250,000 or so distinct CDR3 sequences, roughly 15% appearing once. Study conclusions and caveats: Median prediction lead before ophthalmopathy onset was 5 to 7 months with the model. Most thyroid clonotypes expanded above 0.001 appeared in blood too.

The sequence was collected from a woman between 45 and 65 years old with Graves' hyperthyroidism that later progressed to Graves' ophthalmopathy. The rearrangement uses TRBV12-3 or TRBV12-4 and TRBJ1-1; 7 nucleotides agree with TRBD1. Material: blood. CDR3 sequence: CASSLVRGSTEAFF. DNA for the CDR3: TGTGCCAGCAGTTTGGTCAGGGGGTCCACTGAAGCTTTCTTT.